This note documents a single TCR beta chain sequence. Germline V CDR1 and CDR2: MNHEY, SVGAGI. V dropped 0 bases and J dropped 3; count of bases not matched to a gene: 3. This CDR3 contains 15 residues. This entry is derived from a study of blood T cell repertoires in COVID-19. The repertoire was sequenced with immunoSEQ multiplex PCR; TCRdb's copy has only in-frame clones and lacks some. The table includes about 170,000 clones, approximately 82% detected once. The receptor comes from a woman aged 70-85 years who had recovered from COVID-19. Sequenced: peripheral blood. The chain couples TRBV6-5 to TRBJ2-7; 9 bases agree with TRBD2. The CDR3 reads CASSYSPSGNYEQYF. CDR3 in DNA: TGTGCCAGCAGTTACTCGCCTAGCGGGAACTACGAGCAGTACTTC.